Below, 9 T cell receptor beta chains from the same sample are listed, as sequenced in a study of T cell responses to AZD1222 COVID-19 vaccine listed by TCRdb under 2021. Taken with the paper, the label for time point translates to: baseline before first vaccination. Library preparation employed the immunoSEQ multiplex PCR assay. Sourced from immuneACCESS, this table was stored by TCRdb with only in-frame sequences that have V and J called. A share of the clones is absent; for the studies checked, an unresolved V gene accounts for under half, and the remainder has no known explanation. The sample yields 120,000 to 150,000 clones; 88% were counted once. The ten largest account for about 15% of the sample. The source was peripheral blood, collected on day 0 of AZD1222 vaccination. These receptors came from an adult in good health.

The chain uses TRBV7-9 and TRBJ2-3; 9 positions agree with TRBD1. V dropped 4 bases and J dropped 2; count of bases not matched to a gene: 4. Germline CDR1 SEHNR, CDR2 FQNEAQ (reference sequence). The CDR3 spans 15 residues. The CDR3 loop reads CASSSDRGITDTQYF. The CDR3 nucleotides are TGTGCCAGCAGCTCAGACAGGGGGATCACAGATACGCAGTATTTT.

This clone was seen only a few times. This chain joins TRBV6-5 and TRBJ1-1, with 8 positions matching TRBD1. This CDR3 is 14 amino acids long. The germline CDR1 and CDR2 sequences are MNHEY and SVGAGI. V lost 6 bases, J lost 4 bases, and 7 bases stayed unmatched. CDR3 bases: TGTGCCAGCAGGGGGACAGGAGGGATCACTGAAGCTTTCTTT. Translating gives CASRGTGGITEAFF.

This sequence joins TRBV7-2 and TRBJ2-5; 8 positions agree with TRBD2. This CDR3 spans 18 amino acids. V trimming: 3 bases; J trimming: 5 bases; junction bases outside the gene matches: 17. Germline values: CDR1 SGHTA, CDR2 FQGNSA. Here the CDR3 DNA reads TGTGCCAGCAGCTTCGGTTTCGCGGGGGGTCTCGTGTGGGAGACCCAGTACTTC. Amino acid sequence: CASSFGFAGGLVWETQYF.

As DNA, the CDR3 is TGTGCCAGCAGCGTAGGGGGTGGGCTAGCGGCAGATACGCAGTATTTT. Its translation is CASSVGGGLAADTQYF. V is TRBV9 and J is TRBJ2-3; TRBD2 agrees at 7 bases. Trimming removed 0 bases from V and 4 bases from J; junction bases left unmatched: 8. From germline, CDR1 is SGDLS and CDR2 YYNGEE. This CDR3 comprises 16 residues.

The chain links TRBV30 to TRBJ2-5; 7 nucleotides agree with TRBD1. The CDR3 sequence is 13 residues long. The junction had 7 bases not matched to a gene; V was cut back by 5 bases and J by 4 bases. Germline lookup yields CDR1 GTSNPN and CDR2 SVGIG (reference sequence). The CDR3 DNA follows: TGTGCCTGGTCGACAGGGTTCGGAGAGACCCAGTACTTC. This translates into CAWSTGFGETQYF.

A single count supports this clone. The V and J genes are TRBV19 and TRBJ1-5; TRBD1 matches at 7 bases. The CDR3 spans 13 residues. The ends lost 9 bases at V and 2 bases at J; junction bases unmatched: 4. Germline V gene lookup returns CDR1 LNHDA and CDR2 SQIVND (reference sequence). The CDR3 DNA reads TGTGCCAGCGCAGGGACAGGCAATCAGCCCCAGCATTTT. Translating gives CASAGTGNQPQHF. Full variable domain (rest looked up from reference TRBV19 and TRBJ1-5): DGGITQSPKYLFRKEGQNVTLSCEQNLNHDAMYWYRQDPGQGLRLIYYSQIVNDFQKGDIAEGYSVSREKKESFPLTVTSAQKNPTAFYLCASAGTGNQPQHFGDGTRLSIL.

The chain has TRBV19 and TRBJ1-1; D is possibly TRBD1 (5 bases). V shed 4 bases and J shed 7 bases, with 16 bases lying between them. The CDR3 loop spans 14 amino acids. Germline assignment: CDR1 LNHDA and CDR2 SQIVND (reference sequence). CDR3 nucleotides: TGTGCCAGTAGTAGCGTCGCCCGAACAGGTGAAGCTTTCTTT. This translates into CASSSVARTGEAFF.

The V gene is TRBV19, the J gene TRBJ2-1; 7 bases agree with TRBD2. Per the germline V gene, CDR1 is LNHDA and CDR2 is SQIVND (reference sequence). This CDR3 has 12 residues. With V trimmed by 7 bases and J by 9 bases, 6 bases remained unmatched. As DNA, the CDR3 is TGTGCCAGTAAGGCTAGCGGAATTGAGCAGTTCTTC. Its translation: CASKASGIEQFF.

The CDR3 sequence: CASSQRREQYF. The CDR3 DNA sequence: TGTGCCAGCAGCCAACGTCGGGAGCAGTACTTC. The chain joins TRBV3-1 (or the pseudogene TRBV3-2) to TRBJ2-7; D is ambiguous. Trimming took 2 bases from V and 7 from J, leaving 6 bases between them. The CDR3 extends over 11 amino acids. Germline V gene lookup returns CDR1 LGHDT and CDR2 YNNKEL (reference sequence).